Detailed here is one T cell receptor (beta chain). Its target is not known. The germline CDR1 and CDR2 sequences are DFQATT and SNEGSKA (reference sequence). CDR3 length equals 14 residues. The ends lost 2 bases at V and 2 bases at J; junction bases unmatched: 6. The data originate from a study of identical twins. In TCRdb, the 5' RACE reads were re-called with MiXCR into one record per CDR3 protein. The table lists 500,000 to 600,000 distinct CDR3 sequences, around 20% of them singletons. Study results and limitations: Twins shared out-of-frame alpha sequences with excess low generation probability.

These data were also reused for a study on T cells expressing NK-cell markers.

The sample was CD4+ T cells sorted from blood. This clonotype was sampled from a woman aged 18-30 years in good health. V gene TRBV20-1 combines with J gene TRBJ2-7; 7 bases line up with TRBD2. The CDR3 is CSARPGGTAYEQYF. The CDR3 DNA reads TGCAGTGCTAGACCGGGGGGAACAGCCTACGAGCAGTACTTC.